A selection of T cell receptor beta chains follows, all from one sample in a study of T cell changes during pregnancy in multiple sclerosis. This table comes from immunoSEQ multiplex PCR, and its TCRdb copy is limited to in-frame clones, with some not included. Of 40,000 to 45,000 clones listed, about 89% were seen once; the top ten hold roughly 0.57%. The sequencing used CD4+ T cells from peripheral blood mononuclear cells, collected in the first trimester of pregnancy. These receptors all come from a female donor with multiple sclerosis, enrolled in a pregnancy study. CDR3s include the opening cysteine and the closing phenylalanine or tryptophan. A D gene is named only where the DNA matches it firmly. A clone size is listed for some rows: how often the clone was seen (once, few, many), or a class if it is expanded.

j_gene: TRBJ2-7
v_gene: TRBV28
d_gene: TRBD2
abundance: -
CDR3aa: CAIRGTNAYEQYF
CDR3nt: TGTGCCATCAGAGGGACTAACGCCTACGAGCAGTACTTC

j_gene: TRBJ2-7
v_gene: TRBV9
d_gene: TRBD1
abundance: -
CDR3aa: CASSSGQGSLEQYF
CDR3nt: TGTGCCAGCAGCTCCGGACAGGGTAGCCTCGAGCAGTACTTC

j_gene: TRBJ2-7
v_gene: TRBV15
d_gene: TRBD2
abundance: -
CDR3aa: CATSSGGGGSKYF
CDR3nt: TGTGCCACCAGCAGTGGGGGAGGCGGGAGTAAATACTTC

j_gene: TRBJ2-2
v_gene: TRBV11-2
d_gene: -
abundance: -
CDR3aa: CASSNPRRAGELFF
CDR3nt: TGTGCCAGCAGCAATCCTAGGAGGGCCGGGGAGCTGTTTTTT

j_gene: TRBJ2-5
v_gene: TRBV27
d_gene: -
abundance: -
CDR3aa: CASSRQAISETQYF
CDR3nt: TGTGCCAGCAGCCGACAGGCCATTTCAGAGACCCAGTACTTC

j_gene: TRBJ2-1
v_gene: TRBV27
d_gene: TRBD1
abundance: -
CDR3aa: CASRSRTARTGNNEQFF
CDR3nt: TGTGCCAGCAGATCACGAACAGCCCGGACAGGGAACAATGAGCAGTTCTTC

j_gene: TRBJ2-4
v_gene: TRBV30
d_gene: TRBD2
abundance: -
CDR3aa: CAWSLREVAKNIQYF
CDR3nt: TGTGCCTGGAGTCTCCGGGAGGTAGCCAAAAACATTCAGTACTTC

j_gene: TRBJ2-7
v_gene: TRBV30
d_gene: TRBD1
abundance: -
CDR3aa: CAWAGTGGFYEQYF
CDR3nt: TGTGCCTGGGCCGGGACAGGGGGATTCTACGAGCAGTACTTC

j_gene: TRBJ1-4
v_gene: TRBV28
d_gene: -
abundance: -
CDR3aa: CASRTRQTIRGEKLFF
CDR3nt: TGTGCCAGCAGAACCCGGCAGACCATTAGGGGTGAAAAACTGTTTTTT

j_gene: TRBJ1-1
v_gene: TRBV10-3
d_gene: -
abundance: -
CDR3aa: CAISEYFGGTEAFF
CDR3nt: TGTGCCATCAGTGAGTATTTCGGGGGCACTGAAGCTTTCTTT

j_gene: TRBJ1-4
v_gene: TRBV9
d_gene: TRBD1
abundance: -
CDR3aa: CASSSTGVSNEKLFF
CDR3nt: TGTGCCAGCAGCTCAACAGGGGTATCTAATGAAAAACTGTTTTTT

j_gene: TRBJ2-1
v_gene: TRBV11-3
d_gene: -
abundance: -
CDR3aa: CASSETMGSDSGGEQFF
CDR3nt: TGTGCCAGCAGCGAAACGATGGGGTCGGACTCAGGCGGTGAGCAGTTCTTC

j_gene: TRBJ1-1
v_gene: TRBV19
d_gene: -
abundance: once
CDR3aa: CASNGAAVGNTEAFF
CDR3nt: TGTGCCAGTAATGGGGCTGCCGTGGGGAACACTGAAGCTTTCTTT

j_gene: TRBJ2-7
v_gene: TRBV6-6
d_gene: -
abundance: -
CDR3aa: CASSRSSYEQYF
CDR3nt: TGTGCCAGCAGCCGGAGCTCCTACGAGCAGTACTTC

j_gene: TRBJ1-5
v_gene: TRBV19
d_gene: -
abundance: -
CDR3aa: CASSTLGQSNQPQHF
CDR3nt: TGTGCCAGTAGTACTCTCGGACAAAGCAATCAGCCCCAGCATTTT

j_gene: TRBJ2-1
v_gene: TRBV9
d_gene: TRBD2
abundance: once
CDR3aa: CASSVEGLAGGVRFF
CDR3nt: TGTGCCAGCAGCGTAGAGGGACTAGCGGGAGGAGTGAGGTTCTTC

j_gene: TRBJ2-1
v_gene: TRBV5-1
d_gene: -
abundance: -
CDR3aa: CASSSQATGNEQFF
CDR3nt: TGCGCCAGCAGCTCCCAAGCGACGGGGAATGAGCAGTTCTTC

j_gene: TRBJ2-3
v_gene: TRBV25-1
d_gene: TRBD1
abundance: -
CDR3aa: CASSGSGTGRDTQYF
CDR3nt: TGTGCCAGCAGTGGTTCCGGGACAGGGAGGGATACGCAGTATTTT

j_gene: TRBJ2-3
v_gene: TRBV10-3
d_gene: -
abundance: -
CDR3aa: CAISGENTDTQYF
CDR3nt: TGTGCCATCAGTGGGGAGAACACAGATACGCAGTATTTT

j_gene: TRBJ1-1
v_gene: TRBV4-2
d_gene: -
abundance: -
CDR3aa: CASSQDWLNTEAFF
CDR3nt: TGTGCCAGCAGCCAAGATTGGCTGAACACTGAAGCTTTCTTT

j_gene: TRBJ1-2
v_gene: TRBV18
d_gene: TRBD1
abundance: once
CDR3aa: CASSLDRGANYGYTF
CDR3nt: TGTGCCAGCTCGCTTGACAGGGGAGCTAACTATGGCTACACCTTC

j_gene: TRBJ1-5
v_gene: TRBV7-2
d_gene: -
abundance: -
CDR3aa: CASSRGIRQPQHF
CDR3nt: TGTGCCAGCAGCAGGGGAATACGTCAGCCCCAGCATTTT

j_gene: TRBJ2-3
v_gene: TRBV5-1
d_gene: TRBD2
abundance: -
CDR3aa: CASSLVDPLLGLGVGRDTQYF
CDR3nt: TGCGCCAGCAGCTTGGTGGACCCTCTTTTGGGACTAGGAGTCGGGCGGGATACGCAGTATTTT

j_gene: TRBJ1-2
v_gene: TRBV4-2
d_gene: -
abundance: -
CDR3aa: CASSPLEGNYGYTF
CDR3nt: TGTGCCAGCAGCCCACTGGAGGGAAACTATGGCTACACCTTC

j_gene: TRBJ1-2
v_gene: TRBV19
d_gene: TRBD1
abundance: once
CDR3aa: CASSDRDGTPNYGYTF
CDR3nt: TGTGCCAGTAGTGACAGGGACGGGACTCCTAACTATGGCTACACCTTC

j_gene: TRBJ1-4
v_gene: TRBV28
d_gene: -
abundance: -
CDR3aa: CASTPGGTVGEKLFF
CDR3nt: TGTGCCAGCACCCCGGGCGGGACCGTCGGAGAAAAACTGTTTTTT

j_gene: TRBJ1-1
v_gene: TRBV5-1
d_gene: -
abundance: -
CDR3aa: CASSGVAASLNTEAFF
CDR3nt: TGCGCCAGCAGCGGAGTTGCCGCTAGCCTGAACACTGAAGCTTTCTTT